Presented here are 27 T cell receptor beta chains from one specimen sequenced in a study of human T cells and chemical hapten exposure (dated by TCRdb to the early 2020s). Library creation used RACE. These reads were obtained on a NextSeq 500. Clones were called with MiXCR by TCRdb after fastp trimmed the public reads at Q25, and only in-frame beta chains were retained. Entries that share a CDR3 protein sequence are merged under the most common genes and DNA. The sample contains roughly 380,000 distinct CDR3 sequences, 4% to 5.5% of them found a single time. About 2.1% of the sample rests with the top ten. The sample's time point, from its label and the paper: patch test 1, 2 weeks after DPC sensitization. This sample's treatment or condition label indicates: therapeutic diphenylcyclopropenone sensitization with weekly scalp DPC. Sequencing used whole blood, obtained in connection with sensitization to the hapten diphenylcyclopropenone (DPC). These receptors were taken from a woman in her forties or fifties with alopecia areata. Some clones in this sample may be carry-over from other donors' samples.

The chain has TRBV2 and TRBJ2-1; 7 bases fit TRBD2. Germline V gene lookup returns CDR1 SNHLY and CDR2 FYNNEI. J lost 4 bases, V lost 7 bases, and 4 bases had no gene match. This CDR3 contains 13 residues. The CDR3 region is CASMNSGYNEQFF. The CDR3 nucleotides are TGTGCCAGCATGAATAGCGGGTACAATGAGCAGTTCTTC.

The chain combines TRBV5-1 with TRBJ2-7; 9 bases line up with TRBD2. V shed 0 bases, J shed 7 bases, and the junction held 14 bases outside the gene matches. Germline assignment: CDR1 SGHRS and CDR2 YFSETQ. This CDR3 region has 17 residues. CDR3: CASSLGPGSGRTGEQYF. As DNA, the CDR3 is TGCGCCAGCAGCTTGGGCCCCGGAAGCGGGAGGACGGGGGAGCAGTACTTC. Looking up the rest from reference TRBV5-1 and TRBJ2-7 gives the full variable domain: KAGVTQTPRYLIKTRGQQVTLSCSPISGHRSVSWYQQTPGQGLQFLFEYFSETQRNKGNFPGRFSGRQFSNSRSEMNVSTLELGDSALYLCASSLGPGSGRTGEQYFGPGTRLTVT.

This clonotype was found many times. The V and J genes are TRBV20-1 and TRBJ2-3; D is ambiguous. V was pared by 2 bases and J by 3 bases, with 15 bases between. The CDR3 totals 15 residues. Germline assignment: CDR1 DFQATT and CDR2 SNEGSKA (reference sequence). CDR3 protein: CSARRQGPQTDTQYF. The CDR3 DNA reads as TGCAGTGCTAGAAGGCAAGGACCTCAGACAGATACGCAGTATTTT.

This clonotype was recorded many times. The DNA for the CDR3 is TGCGCCAGCAGCGAGGAAGATTACGGGGCGGCTCGGGACACCATATATTTT. It codes for CASSEEDYGAARDTIYF. The chain joins TRBV5-1 to TRBJ1-3, with TRBD1 as a possible D gene (5 bases). The CDR3 extends over 17 amino acids. V lost 4 bases and J lost 8, with 25 bases in between. Looked up from germline, CDR1 is SGHRS and CDR2 is YFSETQ.

This clonotype was observed a handful of times. This chain uses TRBV19 with TRBJ2-7; D possibly corresponds to TRBD2 (5 bases). The CDR3 contains 14 residues. Germline lookup yields CDR1 LNHDA and CDR2 SQIVND (reference sequence). V lost 3 bases to trimming and J lost 2 bases, with 11 bases between them. The CDR3 reads CASSMTNPPYEQYF. Here the CDR3 DNA reads TGTGCCAGTAGTATGACTAATCCCCCCTACGAGCAGTACTTC.

There are many counts of this clonotype. V usage is TRBV18 and J usage is TRBJ2-1; possibly TRBD2 for D (6 bases). Trimming took 3 bases from V and 6 from J, leaving 18 bases between them. Germline lookup yields CDR1 KGHSH and CDR2 LQKENI. The CDR3 extends over 16 amino acids. CDR3 residues: CASSPPHQLATNEQFF. CDR3 DNA: TGTGCCAGCTCACCGCCCCATCAACTAGCAACCAATGAGCAGTTCTTC.

This clonotype was recorded at least ten times. This rearrangement joins TRBV6-1 to TRBJ1-5; weak D call: TRBD1 (5 bases). Trimming shortened V by 6 bases and J by 0 bases, and 12 bases separated the two germline ends. The germline V gene encodes CDR1 MNHNS and CDR2 SASEGT. CDR3 length equals 15 residues. The chain's CDR3 is CASRGDHSSNQPQHF. CDR3 nucleotides: TGTGCCAGCAGGGGGGACCACTCTAGCAATCAGCCCCAGCATTTT.

This clonotype came up many times. The rearrangement links TRBV5-1 to TRBJ2-5, with D hard to call. The V gene lost 0 bases and the J gene lost 3 bases, with 12 bases spanning the gap. The CDR3 length is 15 residues. Germline-derived CDR1 and CDR2 are SGHRS and YFSETQ. Here the CDR3 DNA reads TGCGCCAGCAGCTTGGCGGGCAGATCGGAAGAGACCCAGTACTTC. Amino acid sequence: CASSLAGRSEETQYF.

In its sample, this clonotype was seen many times. The chain employs TRBV6-5 and TRBJ2-7; TRBD1 matches at 8 bases. This CDR3 is built from 15 residues. With V trimmed by 2 bases and J by 2 bases, 5 bases remained unmatched. Germline V gene data show CDR1 as MNHEY and CDR2 as SVGAGI. CDR3 in amino acids: CASSYTKTGAYEQYF. The CDR3 DNA sequence: TGTGCCAGCAGTTACACCAAGACAGGGGCCTACGAGCAGTACTTC.

At least ten counts were recorded for this clonotype. The chain employs TRBV28 and TRBJ2-3; D is unclear. This CDR3 has 14 amino acids. V was trimmed by 3 bases and J by 6 bases, leaving 13 bases between them. CDR1 is MDHEN and CDR2 is SYDVKM in the germline V gene. The CDR3 nucleotides are TGTGCCAGCAGTTTCTTGGGCCGGGCGGATACGCAGTATTTT. Translated, it gives CASSFLGRADTQYF.

This clonotype has ten or more counts. The CDR3 loop reads CATSSRLGGTDTQYF. CDR3 in DNA: TGTGCCACCAGCAGTAGACTAGGCGGCACAGATACGCAGTATTTT. This sequence joins TRBV15 and TRBJ2-3; TRBD2 might be the D (6 bases). V was pared by 3 bases and J by 1 base, with 11 bases between. In germline, CDR1 is LNHNV, CDR2 YYDKDF (reference sequence). The CDR3 length is 15 residues.

This clonotype was detected ten times or more. The V call is TRBV28, the J call TRBJ1-6; TRBD1 might be the D (5 bases). The CDR3 covers 17 residues. The V gene lost 2 bases and the J gene lost 9 bases, with 20 bases spanning the gap. CDR1 is MDHEN and CDR2 is SYDVKM in the germline V gene. The CDR3 spells CASSLRGSGGARSPLHF. CDR3 DNA: TGTGCCAGCAGTTTAAGAGGTTCCGGGGGAGCGCGTTCACCCCTCCACTTT.

The J gene is TRBJ2-6, the V gene TRBV27, with TRBD1 matching 8 bases. J gave up 0 bases and V 5 bases, and 9 bases lay outside the gene matches. Germline V CDR1 and CDR2: MNHEY, SMNVEV (reference sequence). This CDR3 contains 18 residues. The CDR3 nucleotides are TGTGCCAGCAGTGGCCGGACAGGGATTAGCTCTGGGGCCAACGTCCTGACTTTC. It yields the protein CASSGRTGISSGANVLTF. The full variable domain, its missing parts supplied by reference TRBV27 and TRBJ2-6, is EAQVTQNPRYLITVTGKKLTVTCSQNMNHEYMSWYRQDPGLGLRQIYYSMNVEVTDKGDVPEGYKVSRKEKRNFPLILESPSPNQTSLYFCASSGRTGISSGANVLTFGAGSRLTVL.

The table lists this clonotype with a few counts. This sequence joins TRBV5-4 and TRBJ2-7, with 11 nucleotides matching TRBD2. The CDR3 runs to 15 residues. Trimming cost V 3 bases and J 3 bases; bases outside gene matches: 5. Germline lookup yields CDR1 SGHNT and CDR2 YYREEE (reference sequence). DNA of the CDR3: TGTGCCAGCAGCTCGTCGGGACTAGCGGACTACGAGCAGTACTTC. Translated: CASSSSGLADYEQYF.

This clonotype showed up many times. This chain connects TRBV5-1 to TRBJ2-3; D possibly corresponds to TRBD1 (5 bases). CDR1 and CDR2 from the germline V gene are SGHRS and YFSETQ. V dropped 4 bases and J dropped 4 bases, with 10 bases sitting between them. This CDR3 has 13 residues. The CDR3 DNA reads TGCGCCAGCAGCGAAGGGGTCGCAGATACGCAGTATTTT. Residues: CASSEGVADTQYF.

Ten or more counts support this clonotype. The chain links TRBV20-1 to TRBJ1-5, with D possibly matching TRBD1 (5 bases). Germline lookup yields CDR1 DFQATT and CDR2 SNEGSKA (reference sequence). The CDR3 sequence is 15 residues long. V was shortened by 3 bases and J by 3 bases, with 15 bases between the two germline ends. CDR3 sequence reads: CSARGGRGDNQPQHF. The CDR3 coding sequence is TGCAGTGCTAGGGGGGGAAGGGGTGACAATCAGCCCCAGCATTTT.

This clonotype has more than one count but fewer than ten. V and J are TRBV7-8 and TRBJ2-3, with 11 nucleotides matching TRBD1. The CDR3 spans 16 residues. In germline, CDR1 is SGHVS, CDR2 FQNEAQ. V lost 1 base, J lost 6 bases, and 6 bases stayed unmatched. The DNA for the CDR3 is TGTGCCAGCAGCTTAGAGGGACAGGGGGAAGAGGATACGCAGTATTTT. Amino acid sequence: CASSLEGQGEEDTQYF.

This clonotype occurred many times. This sequence joins TRBV20-1 and TRBJ2-7; TRBD2 matches at 8 bases. Germline trimming cut 0 bases from V and 2 bases from J; bases unmatched to any gene: 6. CDR1 DFQATT and CDR2 SNEGSKA come from the germline V gene (reference sequence). The CDR3 contains 15 residues. Here the CDR3 DNA reads TGCAGTGCTAGAGATCACGGCGGGAGGCCCTACGAGCAGTACTTC. It encodes CSARDHGGRPYEQYF.

The J gene is TRBJ1-1, the V gene TRBV30; TRBD1 matches at 8 bases. The ends lost 4 bases at V and 0 bases at J; junction bases unmatched: 7. Looked up from germline, CDR1 is GTSNPN and CDR2 is SVGIG (reference sequence). This CDR3 is 15 amino acids long. The chain's CDR3 is CAWTRDRLLNTEAFF. As DNA, the CDR3 is TGTGCCTGGACCCGGGACAGGCTTTTGAACACTGAAGCTTTCTTT.

This clonotype occurred a few times. This chain links TRBV7-6 with TRBJ2-1; TRBD2 matches 10 bases. The germline V gene encodes CDR1 SGHVS and CDR2 FNYEAQ. The CDR3 sequence is 18 residues long. Trimming took 1 base from V and 1 from J; bases not matched to a gene: 7. CDR3 amino acids: CASSLVPSGGTSYNEQFF. Here the CDR3 DNA reads TGTGCCAGCAGCTTAGTCCCTAGCGGGGGAACTTCCTACAATGAGCAGTTCTTC.

In its sample, this clonotype was seen a few times. J is TRBJ2-1 and V is TRBV24-1, with D perhaps matching TRBD2 (7 bases). The CDR3 totals 19 residues. The V end lost 7 bases, the J end lost 2 bases, and 26 bases lay between the germline ends. Germline V gene sequence: CDR1 KGHDR, CDR2 SFDVKD. The CDR3 DNA follows: TGTGCCACCAGCATGAGGGGGGGGACCCCGGACTCTCCCTACAATGAGCAGTTCTTC. It is translated as CATSMRGGTPDSPYNEQFF.

This clonotype was counted at least ten times. The CDR3, as DNA: TGTGCCAGCAGCTTGGGGACTAGCGGGGGTTCGCAGTTCTTC. This codes for CASSLGTSGGSQFF. The chain couples TRBV11-3 to TRBJ2-1, with 14 bases that match TRBD2. Trimming cost V 3 bases and J 12 bases; bases outside gene matches: 4. There are 14 residues in the CDR3. Germline V gene lookup returns CDR1 SGHNT and CDR2 YENEEA.

In this sample, this clonotype turned up many times. This CDR3 reads CASSPKRGGRNEQFF. The DNA of the CDR3 is TGTGCCAGCAGCCCCAAGCGGGGGGGCCGCAATGAGCAGTTCTTC. V is TRBV6-5 and J is TRBJ2-1, with 10 bases that match TRBD2. The CDR3 totals 15 residues. CDR1 is MNHEY and CDR2 is SVGAGI in the germline V gene. V dropped 6 bases and J dropped 6; count of bases not matched to a gene: 8.

This clonotype has a count of ten or more. This chain uses TRBV5-1 with TRBJ1-4; 7 nucleotides align to TRBD1. Germline assignment: CDR1 SGHRS and CDR2 YFSETQ. This CDR3 spans 15 amino acids. V lost 4 bases, J lost 5 bases, and 8 bases stayed unmatched. CDR3 region: CASSGSTGMNEKLFF. The CDR3 DNA reads as TGCGCCAGCAGCGGCTCGACAGGGATGAATGAAAAACTGTTTTTT.

This clonotype has ten or more counts. This chain connects TRBV13 to TRBJ2-1, with TRBD1 matching over 10 bases. V shed 6 bases and J 2 bases; nucleotides not matched to a gene: 4. The CDR3 runs 15 residues. Germline CDR1 PRHDT, CDR2 FYEKMQ (reference sequence). The CDR3 here is CASSLGTGAYNEQFF. CDR3 DNA sequence: TGTGCCAGCAGTCTGGGGACAGGGGCCTACAATGAGCAGTTCTTC.

The chain recombines TRBV6-1 with TRBJ2-3; a possible D gene is TRBD1 (6 bases). Germline CDR1 reads MNHNS; CDR2 reads SASEGT. Trimming cost V 3 bases and J 14 bases, with 24 bases left between them. This CDR3 spans 15 amino acids. The DNA of the CDR3 is TGTGCCAGCAGTGAGACCCCGTCGACAGGCCTAATCCTGTATTTT. This gives the protein CASSETPSTGLILYF.

This clonotype was detected only a few times. This chain links TRBV5-1 with TRBJ1-1; tentatively, D is TRBD1 (6 bases). Germline CDR1 SGHRS, CDR2 YFSETQ. Trimming removed 7 bases at V and 1 base at J, with 8 bases between. This CDR3 has 12 residues. Written as DNA, the CDR3 is TGCGCCAGCTGGGACACGAACACTGAAGCTTTCTTT. It codes for CASWDTNTEAFF. Based on the CDR3 plus reference TRBV5-1 and TRBJ1-1, the full variable domain is KAGVTQTPRYLIKTRGQQVTLSCSPISGHRSVSWYQQTPGQGLQFLFEYFSETQRNKGNFPGRFSGRQFSNSRSEMNVSTLELGDSALYLCASWDTNTEAFFGQGTRLTVV.